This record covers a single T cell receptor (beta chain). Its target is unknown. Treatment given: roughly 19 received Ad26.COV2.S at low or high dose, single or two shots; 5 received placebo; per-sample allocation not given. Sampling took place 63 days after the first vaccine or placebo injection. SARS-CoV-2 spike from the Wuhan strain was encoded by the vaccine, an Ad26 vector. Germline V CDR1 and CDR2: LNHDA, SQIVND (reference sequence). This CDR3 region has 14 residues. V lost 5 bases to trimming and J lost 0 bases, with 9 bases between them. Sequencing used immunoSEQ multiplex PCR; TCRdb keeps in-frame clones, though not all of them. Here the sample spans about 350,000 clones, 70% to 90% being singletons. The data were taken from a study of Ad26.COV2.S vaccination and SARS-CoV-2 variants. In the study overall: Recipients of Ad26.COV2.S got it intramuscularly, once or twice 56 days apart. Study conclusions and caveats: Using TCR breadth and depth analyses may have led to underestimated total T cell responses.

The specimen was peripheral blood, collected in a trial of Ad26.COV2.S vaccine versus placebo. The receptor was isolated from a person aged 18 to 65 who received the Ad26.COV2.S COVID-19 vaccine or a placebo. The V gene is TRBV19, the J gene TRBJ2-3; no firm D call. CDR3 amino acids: CASSWPLSTDTQYF. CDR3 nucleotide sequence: TGTGCCAGTAGTTGGCCACTAAGCACAGATACGCAGTATTTT.